This T cell receptor beta chain was captured by sequencing in a study of cytotoxic CD8 clonotypes in ibrutinib-treated CLL. Across the study: Response samples were taken after a median of about 12 months on treatment, range 6 to 36. Broader study findings: Higher clonality was seen at ibrutinib response and a return toward baseline at progression. Private clonotypes, not public ones, expanded at ibrutinib response.

The table came from immunoSEQ multiplex PCR; TCRdb's copy has only in-frame clones and leaves some out. This table has 97,000 or so clones, around 73% appearing once. On this clone itself: What it binds is not known.

This CDR3 is 14 amino acids long. V was cut by 1 base and J by 8 bases, with 15 bases left in between. CDR1 and CDR2 (germline): SGHRS, YFSETQ. Libraries of TCR beta were made from approximately 2 micrograms of genomic DNA that came from cryopreserved PBMCs. V gene TRBV5-1 combines with J gene TRBJ1-2; D is undetermined. This specimen consisted of PBMCs, obtained after 12 months of ibrutinib treatment. This receptor was obtained from a human donor with chronic lymphocytic leukemia. The CDR3 loop reads CASSLMDGSDGYTF. In DNA form, the CDR3 reads TGCGCCAGCAGCTTGATGGACGGGAGTGACGGCTACACCTTC.